The 8 T cell receptor beta chains below come from one sample, sequenced in a study of blood T cells in healthy people across ages. It was with a sample-barcoded 5' primer and a J-beta primer mix that a second PCR of about 6 to 12 cycles was run. TCRdb analysed the 5' RACE reads with MiXCR anew, one entry per CDR3 protein. The sample has roughly 2 million distinct CDR3 sequences; around half are singletons. What was sequenced was blood. The receptor set was obtained from a woman aged 40 to 49 in good health.

This chain connects TRBV20-1 to TRBJ1-2, with 9 bases lining up with TRBD1. This CDR3 spans 14 amino acids. The germline V gene has CDR1 DFQATT and CDR2 SNEGSKA (reference sequence). The J segment lost 3 bases and the V segment lost 4 bases, leaving 6 bases of the junction unmatched. CDR3 amino acids: CSATTGQGHYGYTF. In DNA, the CDR3 is TGCAGTGCTACGACGGGACAGGGCCACTATGGCTACACCTTC.

V and J are TRBV28 and TRBJ1-2; D is ambiguous. CDR3 length equals 14 residues. V lost 7 bases and J 4 bases, leaving 16 bases between the germline ends. The germline gives CDR1 MDHEN, CDR2 SYDVKM. The CDR3 DNA follows: TGTGCCAGCACTCCAGGCGGGAATAGCTATGGCTACACCTTC. Translated, it gives CASTPGGNSYGYTF.

The genes are TRBV3-1 and TRBJ2-5; TRBD2 is a possible D gene (5 bases). The J call is in doubt because the DNA end fits TRBJ2-7 better. The CDR3 has 16 amino acids. The germline gives CDR1 LGHDT, CDR2 YNNKEL (reference sequence). The CDR3 sequence is CASSPYKRWTGDEQYF. The CDR3 nucleotides are TGTGCCAGCAGCCCATACAAGAGGTGGACTGGTGACGAGCAGTACTTC.

The chain couples TRBV20-1 to TRBJ1-1; TRBD1 might be the D (6 bases). Trimming stripped 4 bases from V and 4 bases from J, with 16 bases between. CDR3 size: 14 residues. CDR1 is DFQATT and CDR2 is SNEGSKA in the germline V gene (reference sequence). CDR3 protein: CSAISAGVGTEAFF. The CDR3 DNA follows: TGCAGTGCTATCTCGGCAGGGGTGGGCACTGAAGCTTTCTTT.

This clonotype was picked up many times. The chain joins TRBV20-1 to TRBJ2-1; 14 nucleotides agree with TRBD2. The CDR3 consists of 17 residues. Trimming removed 2 bases from V and 0 bases from J; junction bases left unmatched: 3. The germline gives CDR1 DFQATT, CDR2 SNEGSKA (reference sequence). This chain's CDR3 is CSARRLAGGSSYNEQFF. CDR3 DNA sequence: TGCAGTGCTAGACGACTAGCGGGGGGGAGCTCCTACAATGAGCAGTTCTTC.

The rearrangement joins TRBV7-9 to TRBJ2-1; TRBD2 agrees at 9 bases. The end of the DNA is better explained by TRBJ2-7, so the J call may be wrong. Germline V gives CDR1 SEHNR, CDR2 FQNEAQ (reference sequence). The CDR3 covers 17 residues. CDR3 residues: CASSLVLAGGRYNEQYF. CDR3 in DNA: TGTGCCAGCAGCTTAGTTCTGGCGGGGGGGCGATACAATGAGCAGTACTTC.

The chain combines TRBV28 with TRBJ1-2; D is ambiguous. The CDR3 consists of 13 residues. With 7 bases removed from V and 4 bases from J, the gap between germline ends came to 13 bases. Germline CDR1 reads MDHEN; CDR2 reads SYDVKM. CDR3 in DNA: TGTGCCAGCAACCCACCGGGGTTCTATGGCTACACCTTC. It codes for CASNPPGFYGYTF.

Comment on this clonotype: Compared with germline, one end of the junction differs, possibly owing to a read error. The V call is TRBV6-6, the J call TRBJ2-3, with D unresolved. Germline V gives CDR1 MNHNY, CDR2 SVGAGI (reference sequence). The CDR3 loop spans 10 amino acids. Here the CDR3 reads CVSRADTQYF. The CDR3 bases are TGTGTCAGCCGGGCAGATACGCAGTATTTT.